These 22 T cell receptor beta chains were sequenced from one sample in a study of T cells in Graves' hyperthyroidism and ophthalmopathy. Amplified regions were TCR beta CDR3 sequences from RNA transcripts. TCR CDR3 underwent first-round RT-PCR with the HTBI primer set. MiXCR, run by TCRdb on the multiplex PCR reads, gives a single entry per CDR3 protein. This table has more than 300,000 distinct CDR3 sequences, approximately 15% appearing once. Sequencing input: blood. The source is a woman aged 60 to 75 with Graves' hyperthyroidism.

The rearrangement joins TRBV7-3 to TRBJ2-1; TRBD2 might be the D (6 bases). The CDR3 consists of 15 residues. Germline CDR1 SGHTA, CDR2 FQGTGA. Trimming cost V 1 base and J 9 bases, with 16 bases left between them. CDR3 amino acids: CASSLMGPSASEQFF. In nucleotides, the CDR3 is TGTGCCAGCAGCTTAATGGGGCCTAGCGCGAGTGAGCAGTTCTTC.

Points on this clonotype: Possible read error: a much larger clone is one base away. The V gene is TRBV28, the J gene TRBJ1-4; D may be TRBD1 (6 bases). From germline, CDR1 is MDHEN and CDR2 SYDVKM. V was cut by 5 bases and J by 5 bases, with 15 bases left in between. This CDR3 is built from 15 residues. The CDR3 protein is CASSVGDTINEKLFF. CDR3 DNA: TGTGCCAGCAGTGTAGGGGACACAATAAATGAAAAACTGTTTTTT.

The sample holds many counts of this clonotype. CDR3 loop: CASSPHSGSFEQYF. The CDR3, as DNA: TGTGCCAGCAGCCCCCATAGCGGGAGCTTCGAGCAGTACTTC. The chain carries TRBV3-1 and TRBJ2-7, with 9 positions matching TRBD2. The CDR3 is made up of 14 amino acids. The J segment lost 6 bases and the V segment lost 4 bases, leaving 7 bases of the junction unmatched. The V gene's germline CDR1 is LGHDT and CDR2 YNNKEL (reference sequence).

The gene calls are TRBV19 and TRBJ2-1; D is undetermined. The length of the CDR3 is 13 residues. V dropped 0 bases and J dropped 4 bases, with 4 bases sitting between them. CDR1 is LNHDA, CDR2 SQIVND, per germline (reference sequence). CDR3 protein: CASSIDRYNEQFF. The DNA of the CDR3 is TGTGCCAGTAGTATAGATCGGTACAATGAGCAGTTCTTC.

This clonotype was seen only a few times. V is TRBV10-3 and J is TRBJ2-3; D gene ambiguous. The CDR3 spans 12 residues. V was pared by 3 bases and J by 5 bases, with 6 bases between. Germline loops: CDR1 ENHRY, CDR2 SYGVKD. Written as DNA, the CDR3 is TGTGCCATCAGTGAACGGAGAGATACGCAGTATTTT. Protein product: CAISERRDTQYF.

The chain carries TRBV20-1 and TRBJ1-2, with D maybe TRBD1 (5 bases). CDR1 is DFQATT and CDR2 is SNEGSKA in the germline V gene (reference sequence). The ends were cut back, 3 bases at V and 5 bases at J, with 16 bases in the middle. There are 14 residues in the CDR3. CDR3 bases: TGCAGTGCTAGTATTCAGACAGATGGGTATGGCTACACCTTC. It is translated as CSASIQTDGYGYTF.

This clonotype was seen many times. The V call is TRBV11-2, the J call TRBJ2-3; 10 nucleotides agree with TRBD1. The CDR3 sequence is 15 residues long. Per the germline V gene, CDR1 is SGHAT and CDR2 is FQNNGV. With 5 bases clipped from V and 3 bases from J, the junction kept 5 bases outside the gene matches. This CDR3 is CASSKTGGRTDTQYF. The CDR3 coding sequence is TGTGCCAGCAGCAAGACAGGGGGCAGAACAGATACGCAGTATTTT.

This clonotype was seen at least ten times. The V gene is TRBV6-1, the J gene TRBJ2-1; 13 nucleotides align to TRBD2. The CDR3 consists of 16 residues. The trim removed 5 bases at V and 4 bases at J, leaving 5 bases unmatched. Germline values: CDR1 MNHNS, CDR2 SASEGT. CDR3: CASSRGTSGMYNEQFF. The CDR3 coding sequence is TGTGCCAGCAGTCGCGGGACTAGCGGGATGTACAATGAGCAGTTCTTC.

The chain recombines TRBV29-1 with TRBJ2-1; no firm D call. The CDR3 is made up of 12 amino acids. The germline CDR1 and CDR2 sequences are SQVTM and ANQGSEA. Trimming removed 7 bases at V and 1 base at J, with 8 bases between. DNA of the CDR3: TGCAGCGGCTACGTTTCCTACAATGAGCAGTTCTTC. This codes for CSGYVSYNEQFF.

This clonotype has ten or more counts. This sequence joins TRBV3-1 and TRBJ2-7; D is ambiguous. Germline V gene sequence: CDR1 LGHDT, CDR2 YNNKEL (reference sequence). The germline V and J ends were trimmed by 2 bases and 5 bases, with 7 bases remaining between them. This CDR3 spans 12 amino acids. CDR3 in amino acids: CASSQSANEQYF. The CDR3 DNA is TGTGCCAGCAGCCAAAGTGCCAACGAGCAGTACTTC.

This clonotype was found a few times. V is TRBV12-3 or TRBV12-4 and J is TRBJ2-1; the match to TRBD2 covers 8 bases. The CDR3 sequence is 15 residues long. Trimming cost V 5 bases and J 0 bases; bases outside gene matches: 3. The CDR3 region is CASSIREGSYNEQFF. The CDR3 nucleotides are TGTGCCAGCAGTATACGGGAGGGCTCCTACAATGAGCAGTTCTTC.

For this clonotype: This clone may be a read error of a much larger clone one base away. The rearrangement links TRBV5-1 to TRBJ2-1, with TRBD2 matching over 8 bases. The CDR3 has 14 amino acids. CDR1 is SGHRS, CDR2 YFSETQ, per germline. V dropped 2 bases and J dropped 7; count of bases not matched to a gene: 5. The CDR3 region has the DNA TGCGCCAGCAGCTTAGCGGGAGCGTTTAATGAGCAGTTCTTC. It translates to CASSLAGAFNEQFF.

This clonotype was seen at least ten times. V and J are TRBV11-2 and TRBJ2-7, with 7 bases that match TRBD2. The germline gives CDR1 SGHAT, CDR2 FQNNGV. The CDR3 sequence is 14 residues long. Germline trimming cut 7 bases from V and 6 bases from J; bases unmatched to any gene: 12. The CDR3: CASTDELAAVEQYF. The CDR3 coding sequence is TGTGCCAGCACCGACGAGCTAGCGGCAGTCGAGCAGTACTTC. The complete variable domain, with remaining parts taken from reference TRBV11-2 and TRBJ2-7, reads EAGVAQSPRYKIIEKRQSVAFWCNPISGHATLYWYQQILGQGPKLLIQFQNNGVVDDSQLPKDRFSAERLKGVDSTLKIQPAKLEDSAVYLCASTDELAAVEQYFGPGTRLTVT.

A note on this clonotype: The junction does not match germline at one end; this may be a read error. The V call is TRBV7-7, the J call TRBJ2-2; the D gene is possibly TRBD2 (6 bases). The CDR3 has 15 amino acids. From germline, CDR1 is SSHAT and CDR2 FNYEAQ (reference sequence). CDR3 DNA: TGTGCTAGCAGCTTAGCGTCGGTCCCACTAGCGGAGCTGTTTTTT. It encodes CASSLASVPLAELFF.

Ten or more counts support this clonotype. The chain uses TRBV27 and TRBJ2-1; possibly TRBD2 for D (6 bases). Germline assignment: CDR1 MNHEY and CDR2 SMNVEV (reference sequence). The CDR3 is made up of 16 amino acids. Trimming took off 4 bases at V and 2 bases at J, with 15 bases between the two ends. The CDR3 DNA reads as TGTGCCAGCAGTTCCCCTAGCGCCCTGACCTACAATGAGCAGTTCTTC. The encoded protein is CASSSPSALTYNEQFF.

The genes are TRBV5-4 and TRBJ2-1; TRBD2 matches 11 bases. With 0 bases clipped from V and 14 bases from J, the junction kept 7 bases outside the gene matches. There are 14 residues in the CDR3. Germline V CDR1 and CDR2: SGHNT, YYREEE (reference sequence). DNA for the CDR3: TGTGCCAGCAGCTTGGGGCTAGCGGGAGGTAAGGAGTTCTTC. This gives the protein CASSLGLAGGKEFF.

This clonotype came up many times. The gene calls are TRBV3-1 and TRBJ1-6; 8 nucleotides agree with TRBD1. The CDR3 has 13 amino acids. The V gene end was trimmed by 4 bases and the J gene end by 10 bases; junction bases not matched to a gene: 3. Germline values: CDR1 LGHDT, CDR2 YNNKEL (reference sequence). The CDR3 reads CASSRTGGSPLHF. The DNA of the CDR3 is TGTGCCAGCAGCCGAACAGGGGGGTCACCCCTCCACTTT.

This clonotype has just a few counts. The chain couples TRBV20-1 to TRBJ2-1; TRBD2 aligns across 7 bases. In germline, CDR1 is DFQATT, CDR2 SNEGSKA (reference sequence). The length of the CDR3 is 12 residues. V lost 7 bases to trimming and J lost 5 bases; unmatched junction nucleotides: 5. CDR3 sequence: CSVSLADNEQFF. The CDR3 DNA sequence: TGCAGTGTTAGTCTAGCGGACAATGAGCAGTTCTTC.

This clonotype was seen more than once but under ten times. The V and J genes are TRBV11-3 and TRBJ2-4; D is unresolved. The V gene lost 4 bases and the J gene lost 0 bases, with 13 bases spanning the gap. The germline V gene encodes CDR1 SGHNT and CDR2 YENEEA. The length of the CDR3 is 16 residues. CDR3 sequence: CASSSRASLAKNIQYF. DNA of the CDR3: TGTGCCAGCAGCTCCCGAGCGTCCCTAGCCAAAAACATTCAGTACTTC.

Many counts were recorded for this clonotype. The chain has TRBV4-1 and TRBJ1-2; maybe TRBD1 (5 bases). V was pared by 0 bases and J by 7 bases, with 18 bases between. This CDR3 is built from 16 residues. The germline V gene has CDR1 MGHRA and CDR2 YSYEKL. This chain's CDR3 is CASSQENSGRLRGYTF. The CDR3 DNA sequence: TGCGCCAGCAGCCAAGAGAATTCGGGGCGTTTGCGTGGCTACACCTTC.

This clonotype was observed many times. This chain connects TRBV2 to TRBJ2-1; D gene ambiguous. This CDR3 is built from 15 residues. Germline V CDR1 and CDR2: SNHLY, FYNNEI. Deletions cut 7 bases from V and 2 bases from J, with 15 bases between. The CDR3 loop is CASIPLTGAYNEQFF. CDR3 sequence (DNA): TGTGCCAGCATCCCCCTAACGGGTGCCTACAATGAGCAGTTCTTC.

This clonotype was counted many times. V gene TRBV28 combines with J gene TRBJ2-3, with 9 positions matching TRBD2. The CDR3 is made up of 19 amino acids. J lost 1 base, V lost 1 base, and 12 bases had no gene match. Germline V gene lookup returns CDR1 MDHEN and CDR2 SYDVKM. The CDR3 region is CASSLSAGGTPPGTDTQYF. The CDR3 nucleotides are TGTGCCAGCAGTTTATCTGCGGGAGGGACCCCACCTGGCACAGATACGCAGTATTTT.